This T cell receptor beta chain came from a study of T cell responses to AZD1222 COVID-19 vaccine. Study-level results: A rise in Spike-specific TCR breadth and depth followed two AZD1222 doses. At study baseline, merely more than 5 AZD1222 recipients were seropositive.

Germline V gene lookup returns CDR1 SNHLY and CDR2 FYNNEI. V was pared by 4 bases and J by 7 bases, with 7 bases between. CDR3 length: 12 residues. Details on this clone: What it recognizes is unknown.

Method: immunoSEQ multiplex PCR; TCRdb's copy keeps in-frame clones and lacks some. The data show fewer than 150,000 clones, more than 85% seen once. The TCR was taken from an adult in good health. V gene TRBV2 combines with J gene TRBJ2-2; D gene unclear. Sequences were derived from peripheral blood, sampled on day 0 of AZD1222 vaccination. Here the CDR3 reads CASSGLDGELFF. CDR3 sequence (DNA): TGTGCCAGCAGTGGTTTGGACGGGGAGCTGTTTTTT.